This is a list of T cell receptor beta chains from one sample in a study of T cell repertoires in Merkel cell carcinoma. Data came from immunoSEQ multiplex PCR; TCRdb stores just in-frame clones and leaves some out. This repertoire shows 13,000 to 15,000 clones, 65% to 85% found once; its top ten account for over 15%. The specimen was tumor tissue. These receptors all stem from an adult with Merkel cell carcinoma. The CDR3 runs from the conserved cysteine through the conserved F or W. Each record gives: D gene, J gene, clone size, V gene, CDR3 protein, CDR3 DNA. The D gene is left open where the match is weak. Only part of the rows carry a size: once, few, many, or a class if the clone is expanded.

>TRBD1|TRBJ1-2|.|TRBV19
CASSRGALYGYTF
TGTGCCAGTAGCAGGGGGGCCCTCTATGGCTACACCTTC
>.|TRBJ2-7|.|TRBV2
CASSEPPYEQYF
TGTGCCAGCAGTGAACCCCCCTACGAGCAGTACTTC
>TRBD1|TRBJ1-5|.|TRBV3-1/TRBV3-2
CASRPDPGQGAPNRFYSNQPQHF
TGTGCCAGCAGACCTGACCCGGGACAGGGGGCCCCGAACCGTTTTTATAGCAATCAGCCCCAGCATTTT
>.|TRBJ1-4|.|TRBV6-5
CASRPKGFSDEKLFF
TGTGCCAGCAGACCCAAGGGTTTCAGCGATGAAAAACTGTTTTTT
>TRBD1|TRBJ2-7|.|TRBV5-1
CASSPSQGAYEQYF
TGCGCCAGCAGCCCAAGCCAGGGGGCCTACGAGCAGTACTTC
>.|TRBJ1-1|.|TRBV7-9
CASSSRGGNTEAFF
TGTGCCAGCAGCTCAAGGGGAGGCAACACTGAAGCTTTCTTT
>TRBD1|TRBJ2-7|.|TRBV3-1/TRBV3-2
CASSPSTGTYEQYF
TGTGCCAGCAGCCCCTCGACAGGGACGTACGAGCAGTACTTC
>TRBD2|TRBJ2-3|few|TRBV7-3
CASSRLAGVPDTQYF
TGTGCCAGCAGCCGACTAGCGGGAGTACCAGATACGCAGTATTTT
>TRBD1|TRBJ1-1|once|TRBV4-3
CASSQVRGQTEAFF
TGCGCCAGCAGCCAAGTCAGGGGGCAAACTGAAGCTTTCTTT
>TRBD1|TRBJ1-3|medium-sized|TRBV28
CASREGQLGNTIYF
TGTGCCAGCAGGGAGGGACAGCTAGGAAACACCATATATTTT
>.|TRBJ1-2|.|TRBV7-8
CASSATGGNYGYTF
TGTGCCAGCAGCGCTACAGGAGGGAACTATGGCTACACCTTC
>.|TRBJ1-6|.|TRBV19
CASTDGVLEDSPLHF
TGTGCCAGCACCGACGGGGTATTAGAGGATTCACCCCTCCACTTT
>.|TRBJ1-2|once|TRBV9
CASSVGVGNYGYTF
TGTGCCAGCAGCGTAGGGGTCGGGAACTATGGCTACACCTTC
>.|TRBJ1-1|.|TRBV19
CASSIDRGSPTEAFF
TGTGCCAGTAGTATAGATCGGGGCAGCCCCACTGAAGCTTTCTTT
>.|TRBJ1-5|.|TRBV9
CASSVGDQPQHF
TGTGCCAGCAGCGTTGGGGATCAGCCCCAGCATTTT
>.|TRBJ1-5|.|TRBV15
CATSRSDIGGPQHF
TGTGCCACCAGCAGATCCGATATTGGGGGGCCCCAGCATTTT
>.|TRBJ2-7|.|TRBV7-2
CASSLGAGLYSYEQYF
TGTGCCAGCAGCTTAGGGGCGGGGCTGTACTCCTACGAGCAGTACTTC
>.|TRBJ2-4|.|TRBV13
CASTPRAGDIQYF
TGTGCCAGCACCCCGCGGGCCGGGGACATTCAGTACTTC
>TRBD1|TRBJ2-1|once|TRBV9
CASSVAGTGGSEQFF
TGTGCCAGCAGCGTAGCTGGGACAGGGGGTAGTGAGCAGTTCTTC
>.|TRBJ2-5|.|TRBV7-2
CASTRAKGTQYF
TGTGCCAGCACGAGGGCCAAAGGGACCCAGTACTTC
>.|TRBJ1-2|.|TRBV7-2
CASSLVVLGNGYTF
TGTGCCAGCAGCTTAGTAGTACTTGGGAATGGCTACACCTTC
>TRBD2|TRBJ2-1|once|TRBV11-3
CASSGTSGRAEQFF
TGTGCCAGCAGCGGGACTAGCGGGAGGGCTGAGCAGTTCTTC
>.|TRBJ1-2|.|TRBV4-1
CASSQVGELPHHYGYTF
TGCGCCAGCAGCCAAGTGGGTGAACTTCCCCACCACTATGGCTACACCTTC
>.|TRBJ2-1|.|TRBV9
CASSGQGAAYNEQFF
TGTGCCAGCAGCGGCCAGGGTGCTGCCTACAATGAGCAGTTCTTC
>.|TRBJ1-1|.|TRBV7-3
CASSLLQGSTEAFF
TGTGCCAGCAGCTTACTACAGGGATCCACTGAAGCTTTCTTT
>.|TRBJ2-1|.|TRBV28
CASSSWGRGEQFF
TGTGCCAGCAGTTCATGGGGGCGCGGGGAGCAGTTCTTC
>.|TRBJ1-3|.|TRBV7-9
CASSLVNTIYF
TGTGCCAGCAGCTTAGTTAACACCATATATTTT
>TRBD1|TRBJ2-7|few|TRBV11-3
CASSRWDRDYEQYF
TGTGCCAGCAGCCGATGGGACAGAGACTACGAGCAGTACTTC
>TRBD2|TRBJ2-1|once|TRBV18
CASSPRLAGGEQFF
TGTGCCAGCTCACCCCGATTAGCGGGTGGCGAGCAGTTCTTC
>TRBD1|TRBJ1-5|.|TRBV6-5
CASRVTGDSNQPQHF
TGTGCCAGCAGGGTGACAGGGGATAGCAATCAGCCCCAGCATTTT
>TRBD2|TRBJ2-1|.|TRBV28
CASSLSGRALGHNEQFF
TGTGCCAGCAGTCTTAGCGGGAGGGCTTTAGGGCACAATGAGCAGTTCTTC
>TRBD1|TRBJ2-1|.|TRBV27
CAAWADRAYNEQFF
TGTGCCGCCTGGGCGGACAGGGCATACAATGAGCAGTTCTTC
>.|TRBJ2-7|.|TRBV6-5
CASSRGSGHPYEQYF
TGTGCCAGCAGCCGGGGGAGCGGACACCCCTACGAGCAGTACTTC